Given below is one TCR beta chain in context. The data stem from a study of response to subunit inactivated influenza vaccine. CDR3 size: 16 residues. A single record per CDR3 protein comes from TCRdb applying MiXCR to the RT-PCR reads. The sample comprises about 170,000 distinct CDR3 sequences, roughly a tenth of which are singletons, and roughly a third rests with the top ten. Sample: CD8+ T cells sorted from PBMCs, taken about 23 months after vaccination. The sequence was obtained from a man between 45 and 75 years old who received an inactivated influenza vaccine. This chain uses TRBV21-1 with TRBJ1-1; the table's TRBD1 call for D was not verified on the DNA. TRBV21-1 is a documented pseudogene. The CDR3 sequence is CASSKGGTGGNTEAFF. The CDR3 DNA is TGTGCCAGCAGCAAAGGAGGGACAGGGGGTAACACTGAAGCTTTCTTT.